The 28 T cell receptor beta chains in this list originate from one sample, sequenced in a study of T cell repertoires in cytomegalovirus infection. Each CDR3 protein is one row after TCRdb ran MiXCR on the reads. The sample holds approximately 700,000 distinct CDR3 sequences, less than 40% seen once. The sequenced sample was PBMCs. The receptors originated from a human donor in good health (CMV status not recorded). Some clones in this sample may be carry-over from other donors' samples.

This chain's CDR3 is CATSPKTGVLSYNEQFF. CDR3 DNA: TGTGCCACCAGTCCGAAAACAGGGGTCCTTTCCTACAATGAGCAGTTCTTC. The chain has TRBV15 and TRBJ2-1; 7 bases align to TRBD1. Germline V gives CDR1 LNHNV, CDR2 YYDKDF (reference sequence). This CDR3 is built from 17 residues. Germline trimming cut 6 bases from V and 1 base from J; bases unmatched to any gene: 12.

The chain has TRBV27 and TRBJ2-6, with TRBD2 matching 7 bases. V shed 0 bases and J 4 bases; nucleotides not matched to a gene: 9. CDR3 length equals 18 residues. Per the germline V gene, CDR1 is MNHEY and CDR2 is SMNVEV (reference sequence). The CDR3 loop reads CASSLSPGGPLGANVLTF. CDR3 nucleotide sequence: TGTGCCAGCAGTTTATCCCCGGGAGGCCCGCTGGGGGCCAACGTCCTGACTTTC.

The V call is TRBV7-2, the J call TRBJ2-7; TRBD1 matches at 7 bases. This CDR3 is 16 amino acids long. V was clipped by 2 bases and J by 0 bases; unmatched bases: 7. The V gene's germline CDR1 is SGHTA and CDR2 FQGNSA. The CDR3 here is CASSLRGTAASYEQYF. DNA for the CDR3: TGTGCCAGCAGCTTAAGGGGGACAGCTGCCTCCTACGAGCAGTACTTC.

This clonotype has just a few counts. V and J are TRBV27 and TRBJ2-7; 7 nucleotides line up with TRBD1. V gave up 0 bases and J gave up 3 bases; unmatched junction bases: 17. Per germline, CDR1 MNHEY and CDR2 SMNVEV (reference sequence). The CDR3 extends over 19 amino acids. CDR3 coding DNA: TGTGCCAGCAGTTTATCACAAATCCCCGGACAGGCCACCCTCTACGAGCAGTACTTC. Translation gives CASSLSQIPGQATLYEQYF.

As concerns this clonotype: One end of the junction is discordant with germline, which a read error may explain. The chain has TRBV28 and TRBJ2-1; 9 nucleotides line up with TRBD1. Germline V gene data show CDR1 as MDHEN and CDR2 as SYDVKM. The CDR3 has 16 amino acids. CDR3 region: CASSNSGTGHYNEQLF. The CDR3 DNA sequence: TGTGCCAGCAGTAACTCCGGGACAGGGCACTACAATGAGCAGTTATTC.

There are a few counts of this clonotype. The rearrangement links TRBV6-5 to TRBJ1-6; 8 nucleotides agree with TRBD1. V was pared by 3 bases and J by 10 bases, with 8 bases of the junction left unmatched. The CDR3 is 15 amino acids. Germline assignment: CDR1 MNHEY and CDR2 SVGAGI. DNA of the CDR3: TGTGCCAGCAGTTATCAGGACAGGGCGAGGTCACCCCTCCACTTT. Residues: CASSYQDRARSPLHF.

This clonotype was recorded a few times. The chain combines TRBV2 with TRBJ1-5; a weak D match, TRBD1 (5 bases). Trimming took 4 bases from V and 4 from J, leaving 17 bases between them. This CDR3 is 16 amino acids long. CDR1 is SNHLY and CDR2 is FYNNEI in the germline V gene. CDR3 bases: TGTGCCAGCAGTGCCCCGGGGGGGGTTAGAAATCAGCCCCAGCATTTT. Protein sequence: CASSAPGGVRNQPQHF.

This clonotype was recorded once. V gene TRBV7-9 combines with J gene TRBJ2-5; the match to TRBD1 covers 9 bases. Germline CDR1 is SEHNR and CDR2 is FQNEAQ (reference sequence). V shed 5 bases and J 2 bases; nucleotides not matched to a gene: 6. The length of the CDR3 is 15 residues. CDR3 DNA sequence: TGTGCCAGCAGCCACGGGACAGGGATACAAGAGACCCAGTACTTC. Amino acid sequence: CASSHGTGIQETQYF. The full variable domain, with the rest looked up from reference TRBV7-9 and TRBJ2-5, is DTGVSQNPRHKITKRGQNVTFRCDPISEHNRLYWYRQTLGQGPEFLTYFQNEAQLEKSRLLSDRFSAERPKGSFSTLEIQRTEQGDSAMYLCASSHGTGIQETQYFGPGTRLLVL.

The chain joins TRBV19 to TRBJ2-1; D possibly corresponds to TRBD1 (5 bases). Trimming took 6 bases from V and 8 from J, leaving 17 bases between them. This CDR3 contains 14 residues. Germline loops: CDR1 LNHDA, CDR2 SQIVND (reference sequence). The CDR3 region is CASSPGPETYEQFF. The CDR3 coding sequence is TGTGCCAGTAGCCCAGGGCCCGAGACGTATGAGCAGTTCTTC. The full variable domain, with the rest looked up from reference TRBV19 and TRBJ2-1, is DGGITQSPKYLFRKEGQNVTLSCEQNLNHDAMYWYRQDPGQGLRLIYYSQIVNDFQKGDIAEGYSVSREKKESFPLTVTSAQKNPTAFYLCASSPGPETYEQFFGPGTRLTVL.

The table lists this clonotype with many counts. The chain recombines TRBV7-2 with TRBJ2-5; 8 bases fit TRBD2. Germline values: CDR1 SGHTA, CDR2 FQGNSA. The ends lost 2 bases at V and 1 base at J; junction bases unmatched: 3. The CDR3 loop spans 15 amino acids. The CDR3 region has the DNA TGTGCCAGCAGCTTACTAGCGGGCCTCCAAGAGACCCAGTACTTC. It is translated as CASSLLAGLQETQYF. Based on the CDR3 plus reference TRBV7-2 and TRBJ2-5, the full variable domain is GAGVSQSPSNKVTEKGKDVELRCDPISGHTALYWYRQSLGQGLEFLIYFQGNSAPDKSGLPSDRFSAERTGGSVSTLTIQRTQQEDSAVYLCASSLLAGLQETQYFGPGTRLLVL.

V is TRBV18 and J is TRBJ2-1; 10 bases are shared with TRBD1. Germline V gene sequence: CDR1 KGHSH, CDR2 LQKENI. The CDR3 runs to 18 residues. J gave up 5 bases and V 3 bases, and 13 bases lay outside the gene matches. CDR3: CASSPPRNPGQGNNEQFF. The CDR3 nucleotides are TGTGCCAGCTCACCTCCCCGCAATCCGGGACAGGGGAACAATGAGCAGTTCTTC.

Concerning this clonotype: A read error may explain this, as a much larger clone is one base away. The CDR3 reads CASSVSSIGMGETQYF. DNA of the CDR3: TGTGCCAGCAGCGTATCTTCGATAGGGATGGGAGAGACCCAGTACTTC. The V call is TRBV7-8, the J call TRBJ2-5; D not certain. The CDR3 totals 16 residues. From germline, CDR1 is SGHVS and CDR2 FQNEAQ. Trimming took 5 bases from V and 4 from J, leaving 20 bases between them.

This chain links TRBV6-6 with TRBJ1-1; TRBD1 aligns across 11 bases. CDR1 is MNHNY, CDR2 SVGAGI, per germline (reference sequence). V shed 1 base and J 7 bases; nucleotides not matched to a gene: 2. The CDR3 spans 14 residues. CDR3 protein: CASSYWGQGDEAFF. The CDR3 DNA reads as TGTGCCAGCAGTTACTGGGGACAGGGGGATGAAGCTTTCTTT.

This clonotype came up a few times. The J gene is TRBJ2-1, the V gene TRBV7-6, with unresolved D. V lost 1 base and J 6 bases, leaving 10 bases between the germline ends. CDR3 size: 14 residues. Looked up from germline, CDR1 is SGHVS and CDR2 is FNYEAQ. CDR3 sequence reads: CASSLDGPTNEQFF. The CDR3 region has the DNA TGTGCCAGCAGCTTAGACGGCCCGACCAATGAGCAGTTCTTC.

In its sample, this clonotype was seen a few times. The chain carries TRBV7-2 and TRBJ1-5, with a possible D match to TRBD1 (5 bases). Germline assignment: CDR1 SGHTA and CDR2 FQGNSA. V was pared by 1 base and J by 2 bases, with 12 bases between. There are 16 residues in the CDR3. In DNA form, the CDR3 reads TGTGCCAGCAGCTTAGGTTTTCGGGGGGGCAATCAGCCCCAGCATTTT. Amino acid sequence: CASSLGFRGGNQPQHF.

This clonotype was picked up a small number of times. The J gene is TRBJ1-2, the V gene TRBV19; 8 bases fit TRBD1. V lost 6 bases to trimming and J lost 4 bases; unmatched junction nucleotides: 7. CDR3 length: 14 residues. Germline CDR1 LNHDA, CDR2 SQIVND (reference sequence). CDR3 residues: CASRTTGEFYGYTF. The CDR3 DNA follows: TGTGCCAGTAGAACGACAGGGGAGTTCTATGGCTACACCTTC.

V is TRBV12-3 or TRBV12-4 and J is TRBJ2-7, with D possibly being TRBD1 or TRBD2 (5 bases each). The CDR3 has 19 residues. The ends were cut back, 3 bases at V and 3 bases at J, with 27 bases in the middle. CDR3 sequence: CASSFSVMGTAQPHYEQYF. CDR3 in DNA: TGTGCCAGCAGTTTCAGTGTAATGGGGACCGCCCAACCCCACTACGAGCAGTACTTC.

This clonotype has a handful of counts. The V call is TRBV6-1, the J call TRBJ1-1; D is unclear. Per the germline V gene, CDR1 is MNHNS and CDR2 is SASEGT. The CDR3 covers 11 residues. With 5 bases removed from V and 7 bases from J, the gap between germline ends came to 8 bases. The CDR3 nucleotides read TGTGCCAGCAGTCGAAAGGGTGAAGCTTTCTTT. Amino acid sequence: CASSRKGEAFF.

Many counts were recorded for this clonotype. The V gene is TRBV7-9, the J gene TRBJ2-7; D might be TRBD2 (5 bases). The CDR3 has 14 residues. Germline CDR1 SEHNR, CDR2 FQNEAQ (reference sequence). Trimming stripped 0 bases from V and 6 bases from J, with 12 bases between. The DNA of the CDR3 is TGTGCCAGCAGCTTAGCCGGGGTGTTATCCGAGCAGTACTTC. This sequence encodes CASSLAGVLSEQYF.

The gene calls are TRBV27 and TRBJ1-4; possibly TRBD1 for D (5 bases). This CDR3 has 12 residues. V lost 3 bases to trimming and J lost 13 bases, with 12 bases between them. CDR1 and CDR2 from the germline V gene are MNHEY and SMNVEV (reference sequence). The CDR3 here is CASSLGSGTLFF. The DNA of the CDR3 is TGTGCCAGCAGTTTGGGATCCGGGACACTGTTTTTT.

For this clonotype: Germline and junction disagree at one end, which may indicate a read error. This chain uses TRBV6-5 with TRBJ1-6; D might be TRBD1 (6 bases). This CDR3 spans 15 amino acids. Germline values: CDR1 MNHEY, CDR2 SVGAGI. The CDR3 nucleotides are TGTGCCCGCAGTTCCTCAATCAGGGGAAATTCACCCCTCCAATTT. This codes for CARSSSIRGNSPLQF.

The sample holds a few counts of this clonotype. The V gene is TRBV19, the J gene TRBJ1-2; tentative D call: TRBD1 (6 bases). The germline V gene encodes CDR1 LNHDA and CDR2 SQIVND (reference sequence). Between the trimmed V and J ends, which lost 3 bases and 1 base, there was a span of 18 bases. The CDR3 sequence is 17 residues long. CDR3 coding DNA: TGTGCCAGTAGTATCCCCCCCATGGGGGCTATTAACTATGGCTACACCTTC. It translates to CASSIPPMGAINYGYTF.

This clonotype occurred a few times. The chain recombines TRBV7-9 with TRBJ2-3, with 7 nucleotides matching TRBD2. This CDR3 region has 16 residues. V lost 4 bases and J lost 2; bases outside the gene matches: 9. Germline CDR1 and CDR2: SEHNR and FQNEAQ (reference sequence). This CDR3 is CASSSLAGTITDTQYF. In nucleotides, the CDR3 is TGTGCCAGCAGCTCCTTAGCGGGTACCATCACAGATACGCAGTATTTT. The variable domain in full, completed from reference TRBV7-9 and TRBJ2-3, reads DTGVSQNPRHKITKRGQNVTFRCDPISEHNRLYWYRQTLGQGPEFLTYFQNEAQLEKSRLLSDRFSAERPKGSFSTLEIQRTEQGDSAMYLCASSSLAGTITDTQYFGPGTRLTVL.

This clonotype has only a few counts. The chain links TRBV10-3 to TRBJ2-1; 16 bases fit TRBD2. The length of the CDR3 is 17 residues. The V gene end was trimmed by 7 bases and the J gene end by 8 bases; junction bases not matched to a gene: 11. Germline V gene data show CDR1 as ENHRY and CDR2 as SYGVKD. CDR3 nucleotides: TGTGCCATCAATCCGGGACTAGCGGGAGGGCTTGGCGATGAGCAGTTCTTC. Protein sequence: CAINPGLAGGLGDEQFF.

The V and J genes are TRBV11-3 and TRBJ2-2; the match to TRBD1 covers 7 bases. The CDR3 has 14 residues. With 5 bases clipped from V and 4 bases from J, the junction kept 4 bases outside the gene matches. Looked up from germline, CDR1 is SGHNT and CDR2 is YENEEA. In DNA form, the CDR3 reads TGTGCCAGCAGCGTGGACAGGACCACCGGGGAGCTGTTTTTT. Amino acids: CASSVDRTTGELFF.

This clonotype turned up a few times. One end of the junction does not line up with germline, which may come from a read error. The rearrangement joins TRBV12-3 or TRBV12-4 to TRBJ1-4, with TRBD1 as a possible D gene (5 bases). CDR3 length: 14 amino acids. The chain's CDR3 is CASSGGRRREKLFF. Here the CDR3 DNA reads TGTGCTAGCAGCGGGGGACGTCGGCGTGAAAAACTGTTTTTT.

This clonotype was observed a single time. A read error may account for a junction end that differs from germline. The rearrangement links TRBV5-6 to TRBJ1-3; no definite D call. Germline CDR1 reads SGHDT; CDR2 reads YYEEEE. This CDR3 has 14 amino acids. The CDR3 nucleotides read TGTGCCAGCAGCTCGCGCAGCTCTGGAAACACCATATGTTTT. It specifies CASSSRSSGNTICF.

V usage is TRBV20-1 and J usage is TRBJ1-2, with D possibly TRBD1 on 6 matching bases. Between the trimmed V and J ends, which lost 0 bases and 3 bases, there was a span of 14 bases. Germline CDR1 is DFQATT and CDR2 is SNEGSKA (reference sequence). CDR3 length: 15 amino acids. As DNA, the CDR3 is TGCAGTGCTAGAGACTTGGGACACTCCGACTATGGCTACACCTTC. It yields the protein CSARDLGHSDYGYTF.